This TCR beta chain came from a study of identical twins. Worth noting for this clonotype: What it recognizes is unknown.

TCRdb re-derived calls from the 5' RACE reads in MiXCR, one entry per CDR3 protein. The sample has hundreds of thousands of distinct CDR3 sequences, 20% to 25% seen once. V was cut by 0 bases and J by 5 bases, with 7 bases left in between. CDR3 length equals 13 residues. CDR1 and CDR2 (germline): MNHEY, SVGAGI. Study-wide findings and caveats: The study drew conclusions from cross-sectional statistical analysis, not from following the same donors. The study found weaker excess twin sharing in beta out-of-frame sequences. Diverse VJ usage suggested most zero-insertion clonotypes were not invariant T cells. Out-of-frame alpha sequences shared by twins showed excess low generation probability.

A further study also used this sample, focusing on yellow fever vaccine responses in identical twins.

Input material: CD4+ T cells sorted from blood. The sequence derives from a woman under 30 in good health. V usage is TRBV6-5 and J usage is TRBJ2-5; D call uncertain. The CDR3 sequence: CASSYSFWETQYF. The CDR3 DNA is TGTGCCAGCAGTTACTCGTTTTGGGAGACCCAGTACTTC.